What follows are 18 T cell receptor beta chains derived from one specimen sequenced in a study of T cell changes during pregnancy in multiple sclerosis. Measured with immunoSEQ multiplex PCR; TCRdb has only the in-frame clones, and not every one. The sample carries tens of thousands of clones, under 95% recorded once. Material: peripheral blood, obtained in the second trimester of pregnancy. Receptors originate from a female donor in good health, enrolled as a control in a pregnancy study.

The V gene is TRBV4-3, the J gene TRBJ2-3; perhaps TRBD2 as D (6 bases). The CDR3 covers 17 residues. Germline CDR1 and CDR2: LGHNA and YSLEER. Trimming stripped 0 bases from V and 3 bases from J, with 16 bases between. DNA of the CDR3: TGCGCCAGCAGCCAAGATACCAGCGGGCGGCGGACAGATACGCAGTATTTT. The encoded protein is CASSQDTSGRRTDTQYF.

The V gene is TRBV7-9, the J gene TRBJ2-3, with TRBD1 matching over 9 bases. After removal of 1 base from V and 4 bases from J, the junction contained 6 bases not matched to a gene. The CDR3 runs to 16 residues. The germline V gene has CDR1 SEHNR and CDR2 FQNEAQ (reference sequence). This chain's CDR3 is CASSLGRDRAPDTQYF. The CDR3, as DNA: TGTGCCAGCAGCTTAGGCCGGGACAGGGCCCCAGATACGCAGTATTTT.

V is TRBV18 and J is TRBJ1-1; possibly TRBD1 for D (5 bases). Trimming took 8 bases from V and 1 from J, leaving 11 bases between them. This CDR3 has 13 residues. CDR1 is KGHSH, CDR2 LQKENI, per germline. The chain's CDR3 is CASRLGPNTEAFF. CDR3 bases: TGTGCCAGCAGATTGGGGCCGAACACTGAAGCTTTCTTT.

This chain joins TRBV6-6 and TRBJ1-4, with D possibly being TRBD1 (5 bases). The germline V gene has CDR1 MNHNY and CDR2 SVGAGI (reference sequence). The CDR3 sequence is 11 residues long. Between the trimmed V and J ends, which lost 6 bases and 8 bases, there was a span of 7 bases. The CDR3: CASSRQEKLFF. CDR3 nucleotides: TGTGCCAGCAGCAGACAGGAAAAACTGTTTTTT.

This clone was detected a few times. The rearrangement links TRBV10-3 to TRBJ2-1, with a weak D call TRBD1 (5 bases). V was shortened by 0 bases and J by 7 bases, with 13 bases between the two germline ends. From germline, CDR1 is ENHRY and CDR2 SYGVKD. The CDR3 is made up of 15 amino acids. In DNA form, the CDR3 reads TGTGCCATCAGTGAGTCCCGAACACAGGTAAATGAGCAGTTCTTC. This gives the protein CAISESRTQVNEQFF.

V gene TRBV10-1 combines with J gene TRBJ2-5; 11 bases match TRBD2. Germline CDR1 WNHNN, CDR2 SYGVQD (reference sequence). The CDR3 spans 17 residues. The J segment lost 0 bases and the V segment lost 3 bases, leaving 6 bases of the junction unmatched. Here the CDR3 reads CASSELAGASYQETQYF. In DNA, the CDR3 is TGCGCCAGCAGTGAACTAGCGGGGGCCTCGTACCAAGAGACCCAGTACTTC.

This sequence joins TRBV27 and TRBJ1-2; tentative D call: TRBD1 (6 bases). The CDR3 runs 14 residues. The V end lost 3 bases, the J end lost 8 bases, and 16 bases lay between the germline ends. The germline CDR1 and CDR2 sequences are MNHEY and SMNVEV (reference sequence). The CDR3 spells CASSFSSRGNGYTF. In DNA form, the CDR3 reads TGTGCCAGCAGTTTCTCCAGCAGGGGAAACGGCTACACCTTC.

The V gene is TRBV6-5, the J gene TRBJ1-1; no definite D call. V was trimmed by 7 bases and J by 1 base, leaving 13 bases between them. Per germline, CDR1 MNHEY and CDR2 SVGAGI. This CDR3 region has 14 residues. In DNA form, the CDR3 reads TGTGCCAGCATGAGTAAAACAGCGAACACTGAAGCTTTCTTT. Translated, it gives CASMSKTANTEAFF.

The J gene is TRBJ1-1, the V gene TRBV5-1; 7 bases map to TRBD1. This CDR3 is 15 amino acids long. Germline-derived CDR1 and CDR2 are SGHRS and YFSETQ. V shed 4 bases and J 1 base; nucleotides not matched to a gene: 7. The CDR3 DNA reads TGCGCCAGCAGCCGACCGGGACAGACGAACACTGAAGCTTTCTTT. Amino acids: CASSRPGQTNTEAFF.

This clone was recorded only once. The J gene is TRBJ2-7, the V gene TRBV28; 9 bases map to TRBD1. The CDR3 extends over 14 amino acids. Germline CDR1 reads MDHEN; CDR2 reads SYDVKM. J lost 4 bases, V lost 5 bases, and 6 bases had no gene match. DNA for the CDR3: TGTGCCAGCAGTACAGGGGGCGTTAATTACGAGCAGTACTTC. Amino acids: CASSTGGVNYEQYF.

The rearrangement links TRBV9 to TRBJ2-7; weak D call: TRBD2 (6 bases). The germline V gene has CDR1 SGDLS and CDR2 YYNGEE. Trimming removed 4 bases from V and 6 bases from J, with 23 bases in between. The CDR3 is 16 residues long. This chain's CDR3 is CASSRQPPGTGSEQYF. CDR3 in DNA: TGTGCCAGCAGCCGCCAACCTCCGGGGACTGGGAGCGAGCAGTACTTC.

This clone was recorded once. The chain carries TRBV6-1 and TRBJ1-5, with unresolved D. Germline V gene lookup returns CDR1 MNHNS and CDR2 SASEGT. V was clipped by 4 bases and J by 3 bases, with 4 bases between them. The CDR3 spans 12 residues. The CDR3 bases are TGTGCCAGCAGTGTAGACAATCAGCCCCAGCATTTT. Its translation: CASSVDNQPQHF.

The chain combines TRBV5-6 with TRBJ2-7; TRBD2 matches 9 bases. Germline CDR1 and CDR2: SGHDT and YYEEEE. There are 14 residues in the CDR3. J was trimmed by 7 bases and V by 2 bases; bases with no gene match: 7. DNA for the CDR3: TGTGCCAGCAGCTTACCTAGCGGGAATGCAGAGCAGTACTTC. Its translation is CASSLPSGNAEQYF.

This clone was counted once. The J gene is TRBJ2-7, the V gene TRBV28; maybe TRBD2 (6 bases). Germline assignment: CDR1 MDHEN and CDR2 SYDVKM. This CDR3 is 12 amino acids long. Trimming removed 3 bases from V and 7 bases from J, with 10 bases in between. CDR3 nucleotides: TGTGCCAGCAGTTTCGGCCTAGCGGAGCAGTACTTC. It codes for CASSFGLAEQYF.

This clone was counted once. A read error may produce the germline difference seen at one junction end. J is TRBJ1-1 and V is TRBV16; 8 bases line up with TRBD1. CDR3 size: 14 residues. Germline assignment: CDR1 KGHSY and CDR2 FQNENV. CDR3 protein: CASSQDRANAEAFF. In DNA form, the CDR3 reads TGTGCCAGCAGCCAGGACAGGGCGAACGCTGAAGCTTTCTTT.

The genes are TRBV28 and TRBJ2-1; 12 bases line up with TRBD2. Germline V gives CDR1 MDHEN, CDR2 SYDVKM. The CDR3 extends over 17 amino acids. V lost 5 bases to trimming and J lost 10 bases; unmatched junction nucleotides: 15. The CDR3 bases are TGTGCCAGCAGTCCGCTCGGACTAGCGGGGCCGGGGGTGGAGCAGTTCTTC. Translation: CASSPLGLAGPGVEQFF. The entire variable domain, with the rest obtained from reference TRBV28 and TRBJ2-1, is as follows: DVKVTQSSRYLVKRTGEKVFLECVQDMDHENMFWYRQDPGLGLRLIYFSYDVKMKEKGDIPEGYSVSREKKERFSLILESASTNQTSMYLCASSPLGLAGPGVEQFFGPGTRLTVL.

CDR3 residues: CASRGQGMLGTEAFF. In DNA, the CDR3 is TGTGCCAGCAGGGGACAGGGGATGTTAGGCACTGAAGCTTTCTTT. V is TRBV6-5 and J is TRBJ1-1, with 10 bases lining up with TRBD1. Germline CDR1 is MNHEY and CDR2 is SVGAGI. V gave up 6 bases and J gave up 4 bases; unmatched junction bases: 8. The CDR3 is 15 residues long.

The rearrangement joins TRBV6-4 to TRBJ2-2; 10 bases fit TRBD2. The J segment lost 6 bases and the V segment lost 0 bases, leaving 4 bases of the junction unmatched. The CDR3 runs 16 residues. Germline CDR1 MRHNA, CDR2 SNTAGT. CDR3 DNA: TGTGCCAGCAGTGACTCGGCTAGCGGGAGCGCCGGGGAGCTGTTTTTT. This encodes CASSDSASGSAGELFF.